This is a list of T cell receptor beta chains from one sample in a study of blood T cell repertoires in COVID-19. TCRdb's copy holds only in-frame clones and misses some; the assay was immunoSEQ multiplex PCR. The repertoire holds 270,000 or so clones, 81% seen once, with 2.5% to 3% in the top ten. The sample consisted of peripheral blood. The receptors stem from a woman aged 55-70 years with active or convalescent COVID-19. Both conserved end residues are part of each CDR3. The D gene is left open where the match is weak. Clone size is stated in some rows and not others, as once, few, many or a class when expanded.

d_call j_call cdr3_length v_call clone_size cdr3_nt cdr3_aa
. TRBJ1-3 16 TRBV18 . TGTGCCAGCTCACAGCCGGGACATAGCTCTGGAAACACCATATATTTT CASSQPGHSSGNTIYF
TRBD2 TRBJ2-3 16 TRBV4-2 . TGTGCCAGCAGCCCGCTTGTCCAGCGGGGGGCAGATACGCAGTATTTT CASSPLVQRGADTQYF
TRBD1 TRBJ1-3 17 TRBV4-1 . TGCGCCAGCAGCCAAGACTTCTCGACAGGGTCGGGATACACCATATATTTT CASSQDFSTGSGYTIYF
. TRBJ1-2 16 TRBV7-6 . TGTGCCAGTTCTCTAGGGTCGACAGGCGCTAACTATGGCTACACCTTC CASSLGSTGANYGYTF
. TRBJ1-5 15 TRBV15 . TGTGCCACCAGCAGAGATTTACAGGTGGTTCAGCCCCAGCATTTT CATSRDLQVVQPQHF
TRBD1 TRBJ1-3 17 TRBV7-9 . TGTGCCAGCAGCTTAAATGGTGACAGGGGGCCTGGAAACACCATATATTTT CASSLNGDRGPGNTIYF
. TRBJ1-3 19 TRBV7-9 . TGTGCCAGCCCGGGGGCGGGGGTCTCCATACTCGACTCTGGAAACACCATATATTTT CASPGAGVSILDSGNTIYF
TRBD2 TRBJ2-5 16 TRBV11-1 . TGTGCCAGCAGCTCTAGCGGGGGGTGGTTCGAAGAGACCCAGTACTTC CASSSSGGWFEETQYF
. TRBJ1-1 13 TRBV11-2 . TGTGCCAGCAGCTTAATCGTGAACACTGAAGCTTTCTTT CASSLIVNTEAFF
. TRBJ1-1 12 TRBV6-4 . TGTGCCAGCAGTGACTCTGCAGGGGAGGCTTTCTTT CASSDSAGEAFF
TRBD1 TRBJ1-1 14 TRBV6-1 . TGTGCCAGCAGTGAACAGGGGGCGAACACTGAAGCTTTCTTT CASSEQGANTEAFF
TRBD2 TRBJ2-7 14 TRBV7-9 . TGTGCCAGCAGCTTAGCGACTAGCCCAGGCGAGCAGTACTTC CASSLATSPGEQYF
TRBD1 TRBJ1-2 15 TRBV19 . TGTGCCAGTAGTCTTTTGACAGGGGGAGGTTTGAGCTACACCTTC CASSLLTGGGLSYTF
. TRBJ1-2 13 TRBV28 . TGTGCCAGCAGTTACGGGACTCCCTATGGCTACACCTTC CASSYGTPYGYTF
. TRBJ2-6 17 TRBV28 few TGTGCCAGCAGTTTCGCGGGACCGGGTGCTGGGGCCAACGTCCTGACTTTC CASSFAGPGAGANVLTF
. TRBJ2-7 12 TRBV12-3/TRBV12-4 . TGTGCCAGCAGTCAGGCATCCTACGAGCAGTACTTC CASSQASYEQYF
TRBD1 TRBJ2-2 15 TRBV15 . TGTGCCACCAGCAAGGACAGGGGGAACACCGGGGAGCTGTTTTTT CATSKDRGNTGELFF
. TRBJ1-2 14 TRBV9 . TGTGCCAGCAGCCCCTGGGGGGAGAACTATGGCTACACCTTC CASSPWGENYGYTF
. TRBJ1-6 16 TRBV19 . TGTGCCAGTAGTATAGATTCCGCGGGAAAGAATTCACCCCTCCACTTT CASSIDSAGKNSPLHF
TRBD2 TRBJ2-7 16 TRBV10-3 . TGTGCCATCAGTGAGTCAGCGGGGGAGGCAACCTACGAGCAGTACTTC CAISESAGEATYEQYF
TRBD2 TRBJ2-3 14 TRBV19 . TGTGCCAGTAGCCCGGGACTAGTAACAGATACGCAGTATTTT CASSPGLVTDTQYF
. TRBJ2-3 14 TRBV7-3 . TGTGCCAGCAGCTTAAGGACAGTCACAGATACGCAGTATTTT CASSLRTVTDTQYF
. TRBJ1-6 15 TRBV10-3 . TGTGCCATCAGTGAGGGAGGAGGTAGGGATTCACCCCTCCACTTT CAISEGGGRDSPLHF
. TRBJ2-7 13 TRBV10-2 . TGCGCCAGCAGTGAAGCAGGGTTCTACGAGCAGTACTTC CASSEAGFYEQYF
. TRBJ1-6 15 TRBV7-3 . TGTGCCAGCAGCTTTGGGCAGTCCAGGAATTCACCCCTCCACTTT CASSFGQSRNSPLHF
TRBD1 TRBJ1-5 15 TRBV28 . TGTGCCAGCAGCCCCGGGACAGGGCCCGATCAGCCCCAGCATTTT CASSPGTGPDQPQHF
TRBD2 TRBJ2-2 15 TRBV30 . TGTGCCCGAGCCCGGTCGGGGGGTAACACCGGGGAGCTGTTTTTT CARARSGGNTGELFF
TRBD2 TRBJ2-5 14 TRBV3-1/TRBV3-2 few TGTGCCAGCAGCTCACTAGCGGGGACAGAGACCCAGTACTTC CASSSLAGTETQYF
TRBD2 TRBJ2-3 13 TRBV10-2 once TGCGCCAGCAGTCTAGCGGGGGGAGATACGCAGTATTTT CASSLAGGDTQYF
. TRBJ1-5 15 TRBV6-5 . TGTGCCAGCGGCCAGGGAGGGGGAAGCAATCAGCCCCAGCATTTT CASGQGGGSNQPQHF
TRBD2 TRBJ2-2 16 TRBV4-2 . TGTGCCAGCAGCCAAGTTCACCTAGCGGGGGGCGGGGAGCTGTTTTTT CASSQVHLAGGGELFF
. TRBJ1-5 15 TRBV6-2/TRBV6-3 . TGTGCCAGCAGTCTCGGACAGCTTAGCAATCAGCCCCAGCATTTT CASSLGQLSNQPQHF
. TRBJ2-7 12 TRBV7-9 . TGTGCCAGCAGCTTAATATCCTACGAGCAGTACTTC CASSLISYEQYF
. TRBJ2-7 14 TRBV5-1 . TGCGCCAGCAGCGAGCACGACGGGACTTACGAGCAGTACTTC CASSEHDGTYEQYF
TRBD1 TRBJ1-2 15 TRBV5-4 . TGTGCCAGCAGCTCGGGACAGCGCCGGGCCTATGGCTACACCTTC CASSSGQRRAYGYTF
. TRBJ1-6 17 TRBV6-2/TRBV6-3 . TGTGCCAGCAGTTACTCGGGTGGCGGGAGCTTTAATTCACCCCTCCACTTT CASSYSGGGSFNSPLHF